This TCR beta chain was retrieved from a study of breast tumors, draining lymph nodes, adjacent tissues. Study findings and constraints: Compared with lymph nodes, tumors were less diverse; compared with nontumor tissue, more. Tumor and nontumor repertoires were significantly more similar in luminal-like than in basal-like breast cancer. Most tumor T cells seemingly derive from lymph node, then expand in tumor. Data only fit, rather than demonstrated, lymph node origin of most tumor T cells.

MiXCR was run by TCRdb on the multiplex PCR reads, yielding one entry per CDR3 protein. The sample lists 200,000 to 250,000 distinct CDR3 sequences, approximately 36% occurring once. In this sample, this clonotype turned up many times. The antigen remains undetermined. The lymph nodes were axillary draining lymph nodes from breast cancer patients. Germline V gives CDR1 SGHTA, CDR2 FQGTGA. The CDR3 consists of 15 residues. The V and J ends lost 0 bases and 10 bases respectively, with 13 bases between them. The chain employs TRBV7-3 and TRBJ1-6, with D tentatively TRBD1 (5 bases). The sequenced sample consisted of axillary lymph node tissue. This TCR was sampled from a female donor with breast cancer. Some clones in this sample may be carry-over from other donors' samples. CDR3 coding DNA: TGTGCCAGCAGCTTAACCGGCAGGGACGAATCACCCCTCCACTTT. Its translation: CASSLTGRDESPLHF.